What follows are 20 T cell receptor beta chains derived from one specimen sequenced in a study of blood T cell repertoires in COVID-19. The assay was immunoSEQ multiplex PCR, and TCRdb's table has in-frame clones only and misses some. The sample lists approximately 170,000 clones, 85% to 90% occurring once. The sample comprised peripheral blood. The receptors originated from a woman between 70 and 85 years old with acute or convalescent COVID-19.

This clone has just a few counts. J is TRBJ1-2 and V is TRBV7-6; 8 nucleotides line up with TRBD1. There are 15 residues in the CDR3. V shed 5 bases and J 4 bases; nucleotides not matched to a gene: 9. Per the germline V gene, CDR1 is SGHVS and CDR2 is FNYEAQ. Written as DNA, the CDR3 is TGTGCCAGCAGCCCCACCCGTACAGGGGGCTATGGCTACACCTTC. It yields the protein CASSPTRTGGYGYTF.

The chain uses TRBV18 and TRBJ2-7, with 9 nucleotides matching TRBD1. The CDR3 spans 16 residues. Germline values: CDR1 KGHSH, CDR2 LQKENI. V lost 3 bases and J lost 0; bases outside the gene matches: 6. CDR3 protein: CASSPGTGSISYEQYF. For the CDR3, the DNA is TGTGCCAGCTCACCCGGGACAGGGTCGATCTCCTACGAGCAGTACTTC.

V usage is TRBV7-9 and J usage is TRBJ2-7, with 7 bases fitting TRBD1. Germline assignment: CDR1 SEHNR and CDR2 FQNEAQ (reference sequence). This CDR3 spans 15 amino acids. After removal of 5 bases from V and 5 bases from J, the junction contained 12 bases not matched to a gene. CDR3 protein: CASSVTGNRVDEQYF. CDR3 DNA sequence: TGTGCCAGCAGCGTGACAGGGAACCGTGTCGACGAGCAGTACTTC.

The chain couples TRBV9 to TRBJ2-7, with 7 bases that match TRBD1. Trimming cost V 4 bases and J 3 bases; bases outside gene matches: 19. CDR3 length equals 18 residues. The germline V gene encodes CDR1 SGDLS and CDR2 YYNGEE. The CDR3 DNA follows: TGTGCCAGCAGCCTAAAGCCATCTACAGGGGTCCATTACTACGAGCAGTACTTC. It specifies CASSLKPSTGVHYYEQYF.

This clone was counted a single time. The chain combines TRBV10-2 with TRBJ2-1; tentatively, D is TRBD2 (6 bases). CDR1 is WSHSY and CDR2 is SAAADI in the germline V gene. Trimming shortened V by 6 bases and J by 6 bases, and 21 bases separated the two germline ends. The length of the CDR3 is 16 residues. CDR3 sequence (DNA): TGCGCCAGCAGACACATTAGCGGTGAAGCCCTCAATGAGCAGTTCTTC. Its translation is CASRHISGEALNEQFF.

The chain carries TRBV5-1 and TRBJ2-7, with 11 bases identical to TRBD2. After removal of 7 bases from V and 4 bases from J, the junction contained 7 bases not matched to a gene. This CDR3 is built from 14 residues. Looked up from germline, CDR1 is SGHRS and CDR2 is YFSETQ. Written as DNA, the CDR3 is TGCGCCAGCGCCCCTAGCGGGGGGCCTTACGAGCAGTACTTC. Residues: CASAPSGGPYEQYF. Full variable domain (remainder filled in from reference TRBV5-1 and TRBJ2-7): KAGVTQTPRYLIKTRGQQVTLSCSPISGHRSVSWYQQTPGQGLQFLFEYFSETQRNKGNFPGRFSGRQFSNSRSEMNVSTLELGDSALYLCASAPSGGPYEQYFGPGTRLTVT.

CDR3 nucleotides: TGTGCCAGCACCGAGGGAGTAGCCAAAAACATTCAGTACTTC. It yields the protein CASTEGVAKNIQYF. The chain uses TRBV6-5 and TRBJ2-4; D possibly corresponds to TRBD2 (5 bases). This CDR3 has 14 residues. V lost 7 bases, J lost 0 bases, and 10 bases lay in between. The germline gives CDR1 MNHEY, CDR2 SVGAGI.

J is TRBJ1-2 and V is TRBV5-6; 9 nucleotides match TRBD1. V was pared by 0 bases and J by 4 bases, with 1 base of the junction left unmatched. Germline CDR1 and CDR2: SGHDT and YYEEEE. The CDR3 covers 14 residues. The CDR3 DNA reads as TGTGCCAGCAGCTTGGGGACAGGGGCCTATGGCTACACCTTC. Translated: CASSLGTGAYGYTF.

The chain has TRBV13 and TRBJ1-3; D is ambiguous. Deletions cut 2 bases from V and 0 bases from J, with 17 bases between. Germline CDR1 is PRHDT and CDR2 is FYEKMQ (reference sequence). This CDR3 is 18 amino acids long. CDR3 sequence: CASSLTPPFAFSGNTIYF. DNA of the CDR3: TGTGCCAGCAGCTTAACCCCACCTTTTGCGTTCTCTGGAAACACCATATATTTT.

This chain connects TRBV5-1 to TRBJ2-5, with no clear D. CDR3 size: 15 residues. The V gene's germline CDR1 is SGHRS and CDR2 YFSETQ. The V end was cut by 0 bases, the J end by 3 bases, with 12 bases between. CDR3 protein: CASSLGVGGKETQYF. The CDR3 coding sequence is TGCGCCAGCAGCTTGGGGGTCGGCGGAAAAGAGACCCAGTACTTC.

As regards this clone: Distinct nucleotide sequences in the sample also encode this CDR3. The chain links TRBV7-9 to TRBJ1-2; 7 bases line up with TRBD1. The CDR3 has 13 residues. V was clipped by 3 bases and J by 5 bases; unmatched bases: 3. In germline, CDR1 is SEHNR, CDR2 FQNEAQ (reference sequence). The CDR3 DNA follows: TGTGCCAGCAGCTTTAGACAGGGTTATGGCTACACCTTC. Amino acids: CASSFRQGYGYTF. Drawing the rest from reference TRBV7-9 and TRBJ1-2, the complete variable domain is DTGVSQNPRHKITKRGQNVTFRCDPISEHNRLYWYRQTLGQGPEFLTYFQNEAQLEKSRLLSDRFSAERPKGSFSTLEIQRTEQGDSAMYLCASSFRQGYGYTFGSGTRLTVV.

The chain links TRBV25-1 to TRBJ1-2; no reliable D call. Germline V gene data show CDR1 as MGHDK and CDR2 as SYGVNS. Trimming took 3 bases from V and 4 from J, leaving 9 bases between them. The CDR3 loop spans 13 amino acids. The CDR3 loop is CASSDGQVYGYTF. Written as DNA, the CDR3 is TGTGCCAGCAGTGACGGCCAGGTCTATGGCTACACCTTC.

The CDR3 loop reads CASSQDAPLGLQETQYF. CDR3 DNA sequence: TGCGCCAGCAGCCAAGATGCCCCGCTGGGACTCCAAGAGACCCAGTACTTC. The gene calls are TRBV4-1 and TRBJ2-5, with D possibly TRBD2 on 6 matching bases. The CDR3 is 17 residues long. In germline, CDR1 is MGHRA, CDR2 YSYEKL. The V gene lost 0 bases and the J gene lost 1 base, with 15 bases spanning the gap.

The rearrangement links TRBV4-3 to TRBJ1-1, with 8 bases matching TRBD1. Germline V gene lookup returns CDR1 LGHNA and CDR2 YSLEER. J lost 5 bases, V lost 0 bases, and 8 bases had no gene match. The CDR3 loop spans 16 amino acids. The CDR3 DNA is TGCGCCAGCAGCCAAGAAGCGACAGGGGTGGGGACTGAAGCTTTCTTT. Protein: CASSQEATGVGTEAFF.

The CDR3 bases are TGCGCCAGCAGCCAAGATCCACAGCCCTCCTCCTTGTACAATGAGCAGTTCTTC. Its translation is CASSQDPQPSSLYNEQFF. The J gene is TRBJ2-1, the V gene TRBV4-3, with D unclear. Trimming left V 0 bases short and J 4 bases short, with 19 bases between. The CDR3 covers 18 residues. The germline V gene encodes CDR1 LGHNA and CDR2 YSLEER.

This clone was found a few times. This sequence joins TRBV18 and TRBJ2-1, with D tentatively TRBD2 (6 bases). Germline lookup yields CDR1 KGHSH and CDR2 LQKENI. V was pared by 3 bases and J by 5 bases, with 11 bases between. CDR3 length equals 14 residues. The CDR3 DNA reads TGTGCCAGCTCACCGAGGCGGGAAAACAATGAGCAGTTCTTC. Translated: CASSPRRENNEQFF. Together with reference TRBV18 and TRBJ2-1, the CDR3 gives the full variable domain: NAGVMQNPRHLVRRRGQEARLRCSPMKGHSHVYWYRQLPEEGLKFMVYLQKENIIDESGMPKERFSAEFPKEGPSILRIQQVVRGDSAAYFCASSPRRENNEQFFGPGTRLTVL.

The chain recombines TRBV18 with TRBJ2-7; 7 bases are a match to TRBD2. V shed 3 bases and J 7 bases; nucleotides not matched to a gene: 9. In germline, CDR1 is KGHSH, CDR2 LQKENI. The CDR3 totals 14 residues. CDR3 sequence reads: CASSPGGSGAEQYF. The CDR3 nucleotides read TGTGCCAGCTCACCCGGCGGGAGTGGGGCAGAGCAGTACTTC.

V and J are TRBV27 and TRBJ2-1; 9 nucleotides align to TRBD2. J gave up 2 bases and V 4 bases, and 15 bases lay outside the gene matches. This CDR3 contains 19 residues. Germline CDR1 MNHEY, CDR2 SMNVEV (reference sequence). This chain's CDR3 is CASSSPGQLAGVTYNEQFF. In DNA, the CDR3 is TGTGCCAGCAGTTCTCCGGGACAATTAGCGGGAGTTACCTACAATGAGCAGTTCTTC.

The CDR3 sequence: CASSPRAPRTDTQYF. In nucleotides, the CDR3 is TGTGCCAGCAGTCCCAGGGCACCCCGCACAGATACGCAGTATTTT. V is TRBV6-5 and J is TRBJ2-3; possible D gene TRBD1, 5 bases. The V end was cut by 5 bases, the J end by 1 base, with 13 bases between. This CDR3 region has 15 residues. Per the germline V gene, CDR1 is MNHEY and CDR2 is SVGAGI.

The CDR3 DNA follows: TGTGCCACCAGCAGACGGAGAGTTTCAGATACGCAGTATTTT. Translating gives CATSRRRVSDTQYF. This chain uses TRBV15 with TRBJ2-3; D is unresolved. In germline, CDR1 is LNHNV, CDR2 YYDKDF (reference sequence). The CDR3 extends over 14 amino acids. The V end was cut by 2 bases, the J end by 4 bases, with 10 bases between.